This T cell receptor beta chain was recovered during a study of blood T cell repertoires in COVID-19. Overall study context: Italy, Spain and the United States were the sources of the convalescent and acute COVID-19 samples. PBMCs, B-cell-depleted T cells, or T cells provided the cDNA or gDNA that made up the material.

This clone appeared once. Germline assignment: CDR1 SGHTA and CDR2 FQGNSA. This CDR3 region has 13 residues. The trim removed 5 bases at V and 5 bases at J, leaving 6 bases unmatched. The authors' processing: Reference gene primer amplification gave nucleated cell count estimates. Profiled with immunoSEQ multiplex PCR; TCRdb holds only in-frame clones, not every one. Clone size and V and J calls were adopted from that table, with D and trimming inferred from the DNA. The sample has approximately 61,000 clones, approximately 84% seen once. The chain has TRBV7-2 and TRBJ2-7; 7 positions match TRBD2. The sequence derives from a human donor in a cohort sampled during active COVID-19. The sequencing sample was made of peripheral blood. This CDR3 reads CASSVLAFNEQYF. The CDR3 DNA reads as TGTGCCAGCAGCGTACTAGCGTTCAACGAGCAGTACTTC.